A single sample gave rise to the 16 T cell receptor beta chains below, sequenced in a study of early T cells in non-severe SARS-CoV-2 infection. Via MiXCR, TCRdb re-called the 5' RACE reads, giving one row per CDR3 protein. This sample has around 59,000 distinct CDR3 sequences; 12% occur once, and the top ten carry around 3.8%. The specimen sequenced was whole blood. All receptors derive from an adult who was a healthcare worker with PCR-confirmed SARS-CoV-2 infection or an uninfected control (not recorded which).

The rearrangement joins TRBV28 to TRBJ2-7, with D possibly being TRBD1 (5 bases). The CDR3 totals 14 residues. Trimming shortened V by 5 bases and J by 0 bases, and 11 bases separated the two germline ends. From germline, CDR1 is MDHEN and CDR2 SYDVKM. CDR3 nucleotides: TGTGCCAGCAGTGCCCGACAGTTCTCCTACGAGCAGTACTTC. It is translated as CASSARQFSYEQYF.

There are a few counts of this clonotype. The chain has TRBV10-3 and TRBJ1-1; the D is unclear. CDR1 and CDR2 from the germline V gene are ENHRY and SYGVKD. The V and J ends lost 0 bases and 2 bases respectively, with 13 bases between them. This CDR3 has 16 amino acids. Here the CDR3 reads CAISESIGQSNTEAFF. The CDR3 DNA reads TGTGCCATCAGTGAGTCGATAGGTCAGAGCAACACTGAAGCTTTCTTT.

The CDR3 loop is CASSIEGTSSEQFF. The DNA for the CDR3 is TGTGCCAGTAGTATAGAAGGGACTAGCAGCGAGCAGTTCTTC. The V call is TRBV19, the J call TRBJ2-1, with 9 nucleotides matching TRBD2. V was clipped by 0 bases and J by 10 bases; unmatched bases: 4. Looked up from germline, CDR1 is LNHDA and CDR2 is SQIVND (reference sequence). This CDR3 has 14 residues.

This clonotype was seen a handful of times. The genes are TRBV24-1 and TRBJ2-2; D is tentatively TRBD1 or TRBD2 (5 bases each). The CDR3 has 13 amino acids. V gave up 11 bases and J gave up 2 bases, with 11 bases separating them. In germline, CDR1 is KGHDR, CDR2 SFDVKD. For the CDR3, the DNA is TGTGCCATCGGGACGCCCAACACCGGGGAGCTGTTTTTT. Protein sequence: CAIGTPNTGELFF.

The chain is built from TRBV27 and TRBJ2-7; D unclear. The CDR3 extends over 13 amino acids. With 3 bases removed from V and 2 bases from J, the gap between germline ends came to 8 bases. Germline lookup yields CDR1 MNHEY and CDR2 SMNVEV (reference sequence). CDR3 in amino acids: CASSFDRAYEQYF. CDR3 nucleotides: TGTGCCAGCAGTTTTGATAGGGCCTACGAGCAGTACTTC.

This clonotype has ten or more counts. V is TRBV7-9 and J is TRBJ2-7; D not certain. The CDR3 sequence is 13 residues long. V was shortened by 3 bases and J by 5 bases, with 11 bases between the two germline ends. The germline V gene has CDR1 SEHNR and CDR2 FQNEAQ (reference sequence). CDR3 DNA: TGTGCCAGCAGCTTCGGTAGTTTGGACGAGCAGTACTTC. The encoded protein is CASSFGSLDEQYF.

The sample holds many counts of this clonotype. The V and J genes are TRBV19 and TRBJ2-1; D possibly corresponds to TRBD2 (5 bases). V lost 1 base and J lost 2, with 12 bases in between. This CDR3 has 16 amino acids. Germline assignment: CDR1 LNHDA and CDR2 SQIVND (reference sequence). Here the CDR3 reads CASSIGGGPTYNEQFF. CDR3 sequence (DNA): TGTGCCAGTAGTATAGGTGGCGGGCCGACCTACAATGAGCAGTTCTTC.

This rearrangement joins TRBV28 to TRBJ2-5, with D uncertain. V was clipped by 1 base and J by 5 bases, with 5 bases between them. Germline V gene lookup returns CDR1 MDHEN and CDR2 SYDVKM. There are 12 residues in the CDR3. CDR3 sequence: CASSLSIETQYF. The CDR3 region has the DNA TGTGCCAGCAGTTTATCTATCGAGACCCAGTACTTC.

Ten or more counts support this clonotype. This chain joins TRBV6-2 or TRBV6-3 and TRBJ2-7; tentatively, D is TRBD1 (6 bases). The ends were cut back, 7 bases at V and 6 bases at J, with 19 bases in the middle. CDR1 and CDR2 (germline): MNHEY, SVGEGT. The CDR3 runs to 14 residues. DNA of the CDR3: TGTGCCAGCACGGAACAGGGACAACATGGCGAGCAGTACTTC. Amino acid sequence: CASTEQGQHGEQYF.

This clonotype was observed once. The rearrangement joins TRBV29-1 to TRBJ1-2, with a tentative D call TRBD1 (5 bases). Trimming pared 6 bases from V and 2 bases from J, leaving 10 bases between. The CDR3 covers 12 residues. CDR1 and CDR2 (germline): SQVTM, ANQGSEA. The CDR3 DNA follows: TGCAGCGTCATTCCAGGGAACTATGGCTACACCTTC. Its protein is CSVIPGNYGYTF. Looking up the rest from reference TRBV29-1 and TRBJ1-2 gives the full variable domain: SAVISQKPSRDICQRGTSLTIQCQVDSQVTMMFWYRQQPGQSLTLIATANQGSEATYESGFVIDKFPISRPNLTFSTLTVSNMSPEDSSIYLCSVIPGNYGYTFGSGTRLTVV.

This clonotype appeared a few times. This chain joins TRBV5-6 and TRBJ2-2, with D perhaps TRBD2 (6 bases). Germline V lookup: CDR1 SGHDT, CDR2 YYEEEE. V lost 0 bases to trimming and J lost 4 bases, with 13 bases between them. The CDR3 length is 16 residues. CDR3 region: CASSLERGGITGELFF. Here the CDR3 DNA reads TGTGCCAGCAGCTTGGAGAGGGGAGGAATCACCGGGGAGCTGTTTTTT.

This clonotype occurred a few times. The chain links TRBV4-1 to TRBJ2-5, with D unresolved. The CDR3 is 13 amino acids. V was cut by 1 base and J by 5 bases, with 8 bases left in between. In germline, CDR1 is MGHRA, CDR2 YSYEKL. The CDR3 region is CASSQARRETQYF. In nucleotides, the CDR3 is TGCGCCAGCAGCCAAGCCCGAAGGGAGACCCAGTACTTC.

This clonotype was found a few times. The rearrangement uses TRBV7-9 and TRBJ2-3; the D gene is possibly TRBD2 (5 bases). This CDR3 has 16 amino acids. Looked up from germline, CDR1 is SEHNR and CDR2 is FQNEAQ (reference sequence). V lost 4 bases and J 2 bases, leaving 16 bases between the germline ends. The CDR3 is CASSSRADFPTDTQYF. In nucleotides, the CDR3 is TGTGCCAGCAGCTCGCGGGCGGATTTCCCCACAGATACGCAGTATTTT.

In this sample, this clonotype turned up a few times. V and J are TRBV3-1 and TRBJ1-5; D remains ambiguous. The CDR3 contains 14 residues. Looked up from germline, CDR1 is LGHDT and CDR2 is YNNKEL (reference sequence). V lost 3 bases to trimming and J lost 2 bases, with 8 bases between them. The CDR3 sequence: CASSQSRGNQPQHF. CDR3 bases: TGTGCCAGCAGCCAGTCAAGGGGCAATCAGCCCCAGCATTTT.

This clonotype was recorded many times. The V gene is TRBV20-1, the J gene TRBJ2-1; D is perhaps TRBD1 (6 bases). CDR3 length: 18 amino acids. Trimming removed 6 bases from V and 4 bases from J, with 28 bases in between. Per germline, CDR1 DFQATT and CDR2 SNEGSKA (reference sequence). The CDR3 reads CSAYDIARQARSYNEQFF. The CDR3 region has the DNA TGCAGTGCGTACGACATTGCCCGACAGGCGCGATCTTACAATGAGCAGTTCTTC.

This clonotype showed up many times. The J gene is TRBJ1-1, the V gene TRBV11-2; D gene uncertain. V lost 1 base and J lost 3, with 9 bases in between. The CDR3 totals 14 residues. Germline-derived CDR1 and CDR2 are SGHAT and FQNNGV. The CDR3 region is CASSLAVGDTEAFF. The CDR3 nucleotides are TGTGCCAGCAGCTTAGCAGTTGGGGACACTGAAGCTTTCTTT.